Sequencing of this T cell receptor beta chain was carried out in a study of T cell repertoires in cytomegalovirus infection. Study-wide background: Indications of both CMV infection and matching HLA type were provided by public TCR beta signatures. Broader study findings: Carriage of CMV together with the relevant HLA was identifiable through cumulative public TCR beta family frequency. HLA-C-restricted CMV-specific TCR beta clonotypes prevailed in the ex vivo response.

This clonotype was picked up a small number of times. What it binds is not known. With 5 bases removed from V and 3 bases from J, the gap between germline ends came to 10 bases. From germline, CDR1 is SGHTA and CDR2 FQGNSA. The CDR3 sequence is 14 residues long. TCRdb passed the reads through MiXCR, listing each CDR3 protein once. Among roughly 600,000 distinct CDR3 sequences listed, around 24% were seen once. This receptor was identified in a human donor in good health (CMV status not recorded). Some clones in this sample may be carry-over from other donors' samples. What was sequenced was CD8+ T cells from PBMCs. The genes are TRBV7-2 and TRBJ2-2; D uncertain. The DNA for the CDR3 is TGTGCCAGCAGCGAACAGCCTTACACCGGGGAGCTGTTTTTT. Translation gives CASSEQPYTGELFF.